The 8 T cell receptor beta chains presented below share a single source sample, sequenced in a study of shared clonotypes between healthy human individuals. TCRdb's table, derived via immunoSEQ multiplex PCR, lists solely in-frame clones and lacks some. The table has about 2.2 million clones, about 94% seen once. Cells designated naive CD8 were CD45RO-negative and were positively selected for CCR7, with terminally differentiated effector memory CD45RA+ cells excluded. The sample was naive CD8+ T cells from PBMCs. The receptors originated from a man younger than 35 in good health. Some clones in this sample may be carry-over from other donors' samples.

V usage is TRBV6-4 and J usage is TRBJ2-3; TRBD2 matches at 14 bases. The CDR3 totals 15 residues. J lost 5 bases, V lost 9 bases, and 7 bases had no gene match. Germline V CDR1 and CDR2: MRHNA, SNTAGT. In nucleotides, the CDR3 is TGTGCCAGGGGTGGACTAGCGGGAGGAGGAGATACGCAGTATTTT. Encoded protein: CARGGLAGGGDTQYF.

The chain uses TRBV11-2 and TRBJ2-1; D gene ambiguous. The CDR3 has 13 residues. Per the germline V gene, CDR1 is SGHAT and CDR2 is FQNNGV. The ends were cut back, 2 bases at V and 10 bases at J, with 12 bases in the middle. CDR3 loop: CASSLNARREQFF. CDR3 nucleotides: TGTGCCAGCAGCTTAAACGCGCGCCGGGAGCAGTTCTTC.

This chain links TRBV5-3 with TRBJ2-7; 8 bases are shared with TRBD1. TRBV5-3 is recorded as an ORF, its role being uncertain. The J segment lost 2 bases and the V segment lost 4 bases, leaving 17 bases of the junction unmatched. The CDR3 is 18 residues long. This CDR3 reads CARSLPRLCGTGTYEQYF. CDR3 coding DNA: TGTGCCAGAAGCCTACCCAGGTTGTGCGGGACAGGAACCTACGAGCAGTACTTC.

CDR3: CASSLEGILQYF. The CDR3 DNA follows: TGTGCCAGCAGCTTGGAAGGGATCCTTCAGTACTTC. The chain employs TRBV5-4 and TRBJ2-4; D uncertain. The germline V and J ends were trimmed by 0 bases and 11 bases, with 9 bases remaining between them. This CDR3 is built from 12 residues. Germline V gene sequence: CDR1 SGHNT, CDR2 YYREEE (reference sequence).

CDR3 residues: CASSVGLAGVTDTQYF. The CDR3 bases are TGTGCCAGCAGTGTGGGACTAGCGGGAGTCACAGATACGCAGTATTTT. V usage is TRBV6-1 and J usage is TRBJ2-3; 14 nucleotides align to TRBD2. Germline V gene sequence: CDR1 MNHNS, CDR2 SASEGT. Trimming cost V 4 bases and J 2 bases; bases outside gene matches: 2. CDR3 size: 16 residues.

This chain uses TRBV6-6 with TRBJ2-1; 10 positions agree with TRBD2. Germline trimming cut 5 bases from V and 7 bases from J; bases unmatched to any gene: 8. Per germline, CDR1 MNHNY and CDR2 SVGAGI (reference sequence). This CDR3 spans 15 amino acids. CDR3 nucleotide sequence: TGTGCCAGCAGTAACCTAGCGGGAGTGGGGAATGAGCAGTTCTTC. Its translation is CASSNLAGVGNEQFF.

CDR3 sequence: CASSVGTGWTDTQYF. The CDR3 coding sequence is TGTGCCAGCAGCGTTGGGACAGGGTGGACAGATACGCAGTATTTT. The chain has TRBV9 and TRBJ2-3; TRBD1 aligns across 9 bases. Germline V lookup: CDR1 SGDLS, CDR2 YYNGEE. The CDR3 runs 15 residues. With V trimmed by 2 bases and J by 3 bases, 4 bases remained unmatched.

The genes are TRBV6-5 and TRBJ2-7, with 8 bases matching TRBD1. In germline, CDR1 is MNHEY, CDR2 SVGAGI. CDR3 length: 15 residues. The junction had 9 bases not matched to a gene; V was cut back by 6 bases and J by 2 bases. The CDR3 spells CASRYRETGAYEQYF. The CDR3 nucleotides are TGTGCCAGCAGATATCGGGAGACAGGGGCCTACGAGCAGTACTTC.